The clone carrying this TCR beta chain was seen a few times. No antigen is known for it. Donors counted as nominally healthy when sampled, yet unrecorded immune exposures were likely. This entry belongs to a study of cytomegalovirus exposure and HLA in healthy donors. Trimming removed 0 bases from V and 5 bases from J, with 20 bases in between. The germline V gene encodes CDR1 LGHNA and CDR2 YSLEER. The CDR3 covers 18 residues. Overall study findings and caveats: Per a prior analysis, the majority of TCR beta V segments were productive roughly 87% or roughly 30% of the time.

It was with 60 Vbeta and 13 Jbeta primers that the PCR ran. The data were produced by immunoSEQ multiplex PCR, yet TCRdb's version contains in-frame clones alone and is incomplete. There are about 170,000 clones in the sample; over 75% occur only once, and roughly 3% lies in the top ten. The sequenced sample was PBMCs. The chain carries TRBV4-3 and TRBJ2-1, with a tentative D call TRBD1 (6 bases). This sequence was found in a female donor in good health and CMV-seronegative. CDR3 bases: TGCGCCAGCAGCCAAGAAGTGGCGAGGGGGTGGAAGAACAATGAGCAGTTCTTC. Its protein is CASSQEVARGWKNNEQFF.